This T cell receptor beta chain was found in a study of blood T cell repertoires in COVID-19. This clone has a single count. Libraries were prepared by immunoSEQ multiplex PCR; TCRdb keeps only in-frame clonotypes and omits some of them. The table records about 310,000 clones, under 90% of them present only once. The CDR3 totals 14 residues. V dropped 0 bases and J dropped 7 bases, with 8 bases sitting between them. Germline V gives CDR1 SGHRS, CDR2 YFSETQ. Material: peripheral blood. This TCR derives from a woman aged 25 to 39 with COVID-19, enrolled during active disease. This chain links TRBV5-1 with TRBJ1-6; a possible D gene is TRBD1 (6 bases). CDR3 loop: CASSLGTANSPLHF. The DNA for the CDR3 is TGCGCCAGCAGCTTGGGGACAGCAAATTCACCCCTCCACTTT.